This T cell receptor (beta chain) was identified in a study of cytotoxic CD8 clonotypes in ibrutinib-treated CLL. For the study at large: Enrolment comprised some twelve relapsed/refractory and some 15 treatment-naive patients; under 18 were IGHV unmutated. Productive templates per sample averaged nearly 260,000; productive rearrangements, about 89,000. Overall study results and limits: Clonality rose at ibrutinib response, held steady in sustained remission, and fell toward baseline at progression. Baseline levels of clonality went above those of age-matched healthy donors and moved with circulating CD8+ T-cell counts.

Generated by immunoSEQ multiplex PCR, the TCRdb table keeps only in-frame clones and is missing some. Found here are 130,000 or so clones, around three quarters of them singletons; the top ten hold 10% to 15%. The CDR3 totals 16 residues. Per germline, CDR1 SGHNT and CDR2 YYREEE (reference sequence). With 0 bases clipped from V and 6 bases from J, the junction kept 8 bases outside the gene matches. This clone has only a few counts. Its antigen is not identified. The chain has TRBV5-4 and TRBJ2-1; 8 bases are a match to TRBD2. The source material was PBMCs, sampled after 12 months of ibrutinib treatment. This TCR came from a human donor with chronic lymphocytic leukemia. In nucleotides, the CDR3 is TGTGCCAGCAGCTTGGTTCCGACTAGCGTCGGCAATGAGCAGTTCTTC. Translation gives CASSLVPTSVGNEQFF.